This T cell receptor (beta chain) came from a study of blood T cell repertoires in COVID-19. Unmatched junction bases numbered 10, after V lost 5 bases and J lost 7 bases. Germline values: CDR1 LNHDA, CDR2 SQIVND (reference sequence). This CDR3 is built from 15 residues. Profiling relied on immunoSEQ multiplex PCR, and the TCRdb table lists in-frame clones only, not all of them. This table holds 340,000 or so clones, 65% to 85% found once. This clone came up a few times. The sequence came from a man aged 25 to 45 with active or convalescent COVID-19. Sequencing was carried out using peripheral blood. The chain employs TRBV19 and TRBJ1-4; 7 bases line up with TRBD1. The CDR3 coding sequence is TGTGCCAGTAGTCTCCAAGGGGGCGCGAGTGAAAAACTGTTTTTT. This sequence encodes CASSLQGGASEKLFF.